Below, 27 T cell receptor beta chains from the same sample are listed, as sequenced in a study of CD8 T cells in ankylosing spondylitis. Overall study findings and caveats: About 8 highly homologous variants made up a TCR beta motif, and this motif appeared characteristic of ankylosing spondylitis blood.

These receptors' targets are unknown. A single record per CDR3 protein comes from TCRdb applying MiXCR to the 5' RACE reads. Here the sample spans approximately 400,000 distinct CDR3 sequences, roughly 26% being singletons. Sequencing was carried out using blood, either unsorted or a sorted T cell fraction (not recorded which). The receptors were sampled from a male donor with ankylosing spondylitis.

V is TRBV2 and J is TRBJ2-1; D not resolved. Trimming cost V 4 bases and J 0 bases, with 10 bases left between them. The CDR3 has 15 amino acids. Germline CDR1 reads SNHLY; CDR2 reads FYNNEI. As DNA, the CDR3 is TGTGCCAGCAGTGTCGGGCACTTCTCCTACAATGAGCAGTTCTTC. It is translated as CASSVGHFSYNEQFF.

This chain joins TRBV24-1 and TRBJ2-5, with TRBD2 matching 8 bases. The CDR3 runs to 13 residues. J gave up 13 bases and V 4 bases, and 10 bases lay outside the gene matches. The germline V gene has CDR1 KGHDR and CDR2 SFDVKD. The CDR3 nucleotides read TGTGCCACCAGTGACCCCTCCGGGACTAGACCGTACTTC. It is translated as CATSDPSGTRPYF.

The gene calls are TRBV9 and TRBJ2-7, with D unresolved. Germline V gives CDR1 SGDLS, CDR2 YYNGEE. The CDR3 runs 16 residues. Trimming removed 0 bases from V and 3 bases from J, with 16 bases in between. The CDR3 region has the DNA TGTGCCAGCAGCGTAGGGGTTACAGTACCCCACTACGAGCAGTACTTC. Translation: CASSVGVTVPHYEQYF. Supplemented by reference TRBV9 and TRBJ2-7, the full variable domain reads DSGVTQTPKHLITATGQRVTLRCSPRSGDLSVYWYQQSLDQGLQFLIQYYNGEERAKGNILERFSAQQFPDLHSELNLSSLELGDSALYFCASSVGVTVPHYEQYFGPGTRLTVT.

This clonotype was observed a few times. The V and J genes are TRBV12-3 or TRBV12-4 and TRBJ1-1, with D maybe TRBD1 (5 bases). V dropped 5 bases and J dropped 5 bases, with 12 bases sitting between them. CDR3 size: 13 residues. The CDR3 spells CASSIRVGTEAFF. CDR3 nucleotide sequence: TGTGCCAGCAGTATCAGGGTAGGGACTGAAGCTTTCTTT.

CDR3 DNA: TGCAGTGCAAGTCGGACTAGCAGAGAGACCCAGTACTTC. Its translation: CSASRTSRETQYF. The rearrangement joins TRBV20-1 to TRBJ2-5; 8 bases fit TRBD2. From germline, CDR1 is DFQATT and CDR2 SNEGSKA (reference sequence). The ends lost 6 bases at V and 4 bases at J; junction bases unmatched: 7. The CDR3 contains 13 residues.

This clonotype was seen a handful of times. The chain is built from TRBV12-3 or TRBV12-4 and TRBJ1-5; the match to TRBD1 covers 7 bases. The ends lost 5 bases at V and 5 bases at J; junction bases unmatched: 15. This CDR3 is 17 amino acids long. The CDR3 protein is CASSLRGQGQVDQPQHF. CDR3 nucleotide sequence: TGTGCCAGCAGTCTAAGGGGGCAGGGGCAGGTCGATCAGCCCCAGCATTTT.

The chain recombines TRBV28 with TRBJ2-5; D is uncertain. V was clipped by 5 bases and J by 3 bases, with 10 bases between them. The CDR3 is 13 residues long. CDR1 and CDR2 (germline): MDHEN, SYDVKM. Here the CDR3 DNA reads TGTGCCAGCAGTACCAGCGCGAAAGAGACCCAGTACTTC. Amino acid sequence: CASSTSAKETQYF.

This clonotype has a count of ten or more. The chain recombines TRBV7-9 with TRBJ1-2; TRBD1 might be the D (5 bases). Germline lookup yields CDR1 SEHNR and CDR2 FQNEAQ (reference sequence). The CDR3 is made up of 11 amino acids. This chain's CDR3 is CWAGSNYGYTF. The CDR3 nucleotides read TGTTGGGCAGGGAGTAACTATGGCTACACCTTC. Full variable domain (outside the CDR3, taken from reference TRBV7-9 and TRBJ1-2): DTGVSQNPRHKITKRGQNVTFRCDPISEHNRLYWYRQTLGQGPEFLTYFQNEAQLEKSRLLSDRFSAERPKGSFSTLEIQRTEQGDSAMYLCWAGSNYGYTFGSGTRLTVV.

This clonotype was counted between two and nine times. The chain has TRBV6-5 and TRBJ1-1, with TRBD1 identical over 8 bases. With 2 bases clipped from V and 6 bases from J, the junction kept 8 bases outside the gene matches. Germline V lookup: CDR1 MNHEY, CDR2 SVGAGI. The CDR3 totals 15 residues. The CDR3 DNA reads as TGTGCCAGCAGTTACCGAGGACAGGGAAGCTCTGAAGCTTTCTTT. It encodes CASSYRGQGSSEAFF.

This clonotype was counted only a few times. This chain links TRBV5-1 with TRBJ2-7; D possibly uses TRBD1 or TRBD2 (7 bases each). Between the trimmed V and J ends, which lost 1 base and 2 bases, there was a span of 16 bases. The CDR3 length is 16 residues. Germline CDR1 reads SGHRS; CDR2 reads YFSETQ. CDR3 protein: CASSLPGGTVAYEQYF. For the CDR3, the DNA is TGCGCCAGCAGCTTGCCCGGGGGGACAGTGGCCTACGAGCAGTACTTC. Combining the CDR3 with reference TRBV5-1 and TRBJ2-7 gives the whole variable domain KAGVTQTPRYLIKTRGQQVTLSCSPISGHRSVSWYQQTPGQGLQFLFEYFSETQRNKGNFPGRFSGRQFSNSRSEMNVSTLELGDSALYLCASSLPGGTVAYEQYFGPGTRLTVT.

V is TRBV5-1 and J is TRBJ1-3, with 8 nucleotides matching TRBD1. The V gene's germline CDR1 is SGHRS and CDR2 YFSETQ. This CDR3 contains 16 residues. Trimming cost V 1 base and J 3 bases; bases outside gene matches: 6. DNA for the CDR3: TGCGCCAGCAGCTTGACCTCAGGGGGCTTTGGAAACACCATATATTTT. Protein: CASSLTSGGFGNTIYF.

This clonotype was seen more than once but under ten times. This rearrangement joins TRBV12-3 or TRBV12-4 to TRBJ2-1; possibly TRBD2 for D (6 bases). Trimming stripped 6 bases from V and 5 bases from J, with 11 bases between. The CDR3 has 13 residues. In DNA form, the CDR3 reads TGTGCCAGCAGCCGGGGCGGGGACAATGAGCAGTTCTTC. This codes for CASSRGGDNEQFF.

The sample holds a few counts of this clonotype. The V call is TRBV6-2 or TRBV6-3, the J call TRBJ1-6, with D possibly TRBD1 on 5 matching bases. Between the trimmed V and J ends, which lost 0 bases and 11 bases, there was a span of 14 bases. CDR1 is MNHEY and CDR2 is SVGEGT in the germline V gene. The CDR3 consists of 15 residues. The CDR3 bases are TGTGCCAGCAGTTACTCGAGACCACAGGCGACACCCCTCCACTTT. It yields the protein CASSYSRPQATPLHF.

This clonotype has just a few counts. The CDR3 coding sequence is TGTGCCAGCAGCTTAGAGCGACCGTCGGAAGGCTACGAGCAGTACTTC. It is translated as CASSLERPSEGYEQYF. The V and J genes are TRBV11-2 and TRBJ2-7; D unresolved. CDR1 is SGHAT, CDR2 FQNNGV, per germline. This CDR3 contains 16 residues. The germline V and J ends were trimmed by 0 bases and 3 bases, with 15 bases remaining between them.

This clonotype turned up a few times. The chain couples TRBV5-1 to TRBJ2-1; perhaps D is TRBD1 or TRBD2 (5 bases each). The germline V gene encodes CDR1 SGHRS and CDR2 YFSETQ. The ends were cut back, 4 bases at V and 0 bases at J, with 11 bases in the middle. The CDR3 runs 15 residues. CDR3 residues: CASSPEGTSYNEQFF. CDR3 sequence (DNA): TGCGCCAGCAGCCCGGAAGGGACCTCCTACAATGAGCAGTTCTTC.

The chain has TRBV12-3 or TRBV12-4 and TRBJ2-2; TRBD1 or TRBD2 may be the D gene (6 bases each). Trimming removed 9 bases at V and 0 bases at J, with 14 bases between. CDR3 length: 15 amino acids. The CDR3 spells CASHRGGTNTGELFF. The CDR3 DNA is TGTGCCAGTCACAGAGGGGGGACGAACACCGGGGAGCTGTTTTTT.

This clonotype was detected only a few times. The chain uses TRBV12-3 or TRBV12-4 and TRBJ1-4; D uncertain. This CDR3 contains 14 residues. The V end was cut by 3 bases, the J end by 8 bases, with 13 bases between. The CDR3 here is CASSFRGNREKLFF. The CDR3 region has the DNA TGTGCCAGCAGTTTTCGCGGCAATAGAGAAAAACTGTTTTTT.

The sample holds a few counts of this clonotype. This chain links TRBV7-9 with TRBJ1-1; perhaps TRBD1 as D (5 bases). The length of the CDR3 is 12 residues. The V end lost 5 bases, the J end lost 11 bases, and 15 bases lay between the germline ends. The germline gives CDR1 SEHNR, CDR2 FQNEAQ (reference sequence). CDR3 DNA: TGTGCCAGCAGCAAAACGGGGGATTCGGCTTTCTTT. It yields the protein CASSKTGDSAFF.

The V gene is TRBV12-3 or TRBV12-4, the J gene TRBJ2-1; 12 bases are shared with TRBD2. Unmatched junction bases numbered 2, after V lost 5 bases and J lost 9 bases. The CDR3 has 13 amino acids. CDR3 nucleotide sequence: TGTGCCAGCAGTCTGACTAGCGGGAGTGAGCAGTTCTTC. This sequence encodes CASSLTSGSEQFF.

Here the CDR3 DNA reads TGTGCCAGCAGCTTGGATCTTAGCGGGAACACCGGGGAGCTGTTTTTT. It is translated as CASSLDLSGNTGELFF. This rearrangement joins TRBV5-5 to TRBJ2-2; TRBD2 is a possible D gene (6 bases). The CDR3 runs to 16 residues. The V gene's germline CDR1 is SGHKS and CDR2 YYEKEE (reference sequence). The V and J ends lost 0 bases and 1 base respectively, with 10 bases between them.

In its sample, this clonotype was seen a few times. J is TRBJ2-5 and V is TRBV5-1; D unresolved. CDR1 is SGHRS and CDR2 is YFSETQ in the germline V gene. Trimming took 3 bases from V and 1 from J, leaving 7 bases between them. CDR3 length: 13 residues. In nucleotides, the CDR3 is TGCGCCAGCAGCTCATCCTCCCAAGAGACCCAGTACTTC. Its protein is CASSSSSQETQYF.

The genes are TRBV11-2 and TRBJ1-1; perhaps TRBD1 as D (6 bases). Deletions cut 5 bases from V and 1 base from J, with 11 bases between. CDR1 SGHAT and CDR2 FQNNGV come from the germline V gene. The CDR3 is made up of 14 amino acids. Written as DNA, the CDR3 is TGTGCCAGCAGCCAAGGGGGGGCGAACACTGAAGCTTTCTTT. It specifies CASSQGGANTEAFF.

This clonotype has only a few counts. J is TRBJ2-1 and V is TRBV7-9, with no clear D. V lost 2 bases, J lost 15 bases, and 20 bases lay in between. The CDR3 runs to 14 residues. The germline V gene encodes CDR1 SEHNR and CDR2 FQNEAQ (reference sequence). CDR3 nucleotide sequence: TGTGCCAGCAGCTTACTAGGACCTACCTCGGTTTCGTTCTTC. Amino acids: CASSLLGPTSVSFF.

V gene TRBV2 combines with J gene TRBJ1-2; 7 bases match TRBD1. V gave up 8 bases and J gave up 5 bases; unmatched junction bases: 8. Germline V CDR1 and CDR2: SNHLY, FYNNEI. The CDR3 loop spans 13 amino acids. CDR3 region: CASESGTVYGYTF. In DNA, the CDR3 is TGTGCCAGCGAGTCCGGGACAGTATATGGCTACACCTTC. The whole variable domain, remainder taken from reference TRBV2 and TRBJ1-2, is EPEVTQTPSHQVTQMGQEVILRCVPISNHLYFYWYRQILGQKVEFLVSFYNNEISEKSEIFDDQFSVERPDGSNFTLKIRSTKLEDSAMYFCASESGTVYGYTFGSGTRLTVV.

As concerns this clonotype: Just one base apart from a much larger clone, this may be a read error. The chain carries TRBV12-3 or TRBV12-4 and TRBJ2-1, with D possibly being TRBD2 (6 bases). The CDR3 has 16 amino acids. The CDR3 nucleotides read TGTTCCAGCAGTCACCCCGGGACTTTCTCCTACAATGAGCAGTTCTTC. Protein product: CSSSHPGTFSYNEQFF.

This clonotype turned up a few times. This rearrangement joins TRBV7-9 to TRBJ2-2, with D hard to call. The V end was cut by 2 bases, the J end by 6 bases, with 19 bases between. Looked up from germline, CDR1 is SEHNR and CDR2 is FQNEAQ (reference sequence). The CDR3 has 17 amino acids. The DNA for the CDR3 is TGTGCCAGCAGCTTATCGGTGGCTACTGCTTGGCCCGGGGAGCTGTTTTTT. Its translation: CASSLSVATAWPGELFF.

The chain employs TRBV6-6 and TRBJ2-5, with D possibly being TRBD2 (6 bases). Germline loops: CDR1 MNHNY, CDR2 SVGAGI (reference sequence). The CDR3 is 13 residues long. The germline V and J ends were trimmed by 7 bases and 5 bases, with 14 bases remaining between them. CDR3 nucleotide sequence: TGTGCCAGCACCTCCGCAGGGAGGGAGACCCAGTACTTC. It is translated as CASTSAGRETQYF.